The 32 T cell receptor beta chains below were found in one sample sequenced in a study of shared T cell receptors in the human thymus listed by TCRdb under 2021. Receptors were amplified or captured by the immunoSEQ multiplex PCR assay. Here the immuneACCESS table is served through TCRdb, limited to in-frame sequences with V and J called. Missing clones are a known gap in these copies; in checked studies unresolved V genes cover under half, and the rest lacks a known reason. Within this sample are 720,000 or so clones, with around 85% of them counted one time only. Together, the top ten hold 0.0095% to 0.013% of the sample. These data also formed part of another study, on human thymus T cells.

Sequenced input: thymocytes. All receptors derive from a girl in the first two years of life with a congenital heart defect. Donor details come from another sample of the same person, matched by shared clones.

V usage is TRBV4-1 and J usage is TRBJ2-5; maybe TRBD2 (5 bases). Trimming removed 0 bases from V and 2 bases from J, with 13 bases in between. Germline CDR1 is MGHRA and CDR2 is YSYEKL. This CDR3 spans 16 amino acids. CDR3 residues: CASSQDTRALQETQYF. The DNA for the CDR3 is TGCGCCAGCAGCCAAGATACTAGGGCCCTGCAAGAGACCCAGTACTTC.

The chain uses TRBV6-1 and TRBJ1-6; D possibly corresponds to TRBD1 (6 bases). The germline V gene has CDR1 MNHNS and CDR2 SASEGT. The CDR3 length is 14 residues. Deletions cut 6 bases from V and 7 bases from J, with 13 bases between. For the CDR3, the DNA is TGTGCCAGCAGACCCAGGGGCGGGAATTCACCCCTCCACTTT. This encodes CASRPRGGNSPLHF.

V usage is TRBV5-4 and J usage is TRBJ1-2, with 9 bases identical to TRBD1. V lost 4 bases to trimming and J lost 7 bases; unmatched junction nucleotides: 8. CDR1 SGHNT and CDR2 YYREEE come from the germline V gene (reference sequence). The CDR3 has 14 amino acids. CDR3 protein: CASSHPDRGGGYTF. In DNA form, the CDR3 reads TGTGCCAGCAGCCATCCGGACAGGGGCGGTGGCTACACCTTC.

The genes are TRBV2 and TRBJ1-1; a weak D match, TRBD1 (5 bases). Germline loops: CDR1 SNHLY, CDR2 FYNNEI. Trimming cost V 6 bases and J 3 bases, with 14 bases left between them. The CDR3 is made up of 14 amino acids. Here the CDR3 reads CASRKEGGDTEAFF. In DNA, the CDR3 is TGTGCCAGCAGGAAAGAGGGAGGGGACACTGAAGCTTTCTTT.

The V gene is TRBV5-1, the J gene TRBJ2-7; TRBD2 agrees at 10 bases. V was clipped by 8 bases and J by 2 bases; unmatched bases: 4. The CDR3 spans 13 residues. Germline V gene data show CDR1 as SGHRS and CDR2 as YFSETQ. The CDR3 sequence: CASKLAGPYEQYF. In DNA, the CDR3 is TGCGCCAGTAAACTAGCGGGGCCCTACGAGCAGTACTTC.

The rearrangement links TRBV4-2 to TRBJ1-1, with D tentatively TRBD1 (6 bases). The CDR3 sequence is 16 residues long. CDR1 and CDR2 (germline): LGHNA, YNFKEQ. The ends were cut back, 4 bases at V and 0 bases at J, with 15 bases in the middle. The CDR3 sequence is CASSPQGGSLNTEAFF. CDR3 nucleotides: TGTGCCAGCAGCCCACAGGGAGGGAGTCTGAACACTGAAGCTTTCTTT.

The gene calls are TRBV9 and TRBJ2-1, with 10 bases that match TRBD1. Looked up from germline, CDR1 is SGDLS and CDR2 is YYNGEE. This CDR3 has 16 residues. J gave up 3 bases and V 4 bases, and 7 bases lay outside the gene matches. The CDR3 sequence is CASSQAGQGDYNEQFF. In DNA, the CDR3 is TGTGCCAGCAGCCAGGCAGGACAGGGGGACTACAATGAGCAGTTCTTC.

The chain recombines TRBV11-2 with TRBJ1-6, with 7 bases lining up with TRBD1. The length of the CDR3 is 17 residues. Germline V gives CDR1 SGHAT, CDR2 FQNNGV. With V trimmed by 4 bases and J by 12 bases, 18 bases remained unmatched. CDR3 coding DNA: TGTGCCAGCAGCTACGTCTGGAAACAGGGGAACGTGAGACCCCTCCACTTT. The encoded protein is CASSYVWKQGNVRPLHF.

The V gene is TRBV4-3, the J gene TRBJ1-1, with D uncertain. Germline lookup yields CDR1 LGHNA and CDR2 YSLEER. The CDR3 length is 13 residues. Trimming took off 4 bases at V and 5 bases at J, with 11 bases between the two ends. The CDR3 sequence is CASSPNRGTEAFF. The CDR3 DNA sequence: TGCGCCAGCAGCCCCAATCGGGGTACTGAAGCTTTCTTT.

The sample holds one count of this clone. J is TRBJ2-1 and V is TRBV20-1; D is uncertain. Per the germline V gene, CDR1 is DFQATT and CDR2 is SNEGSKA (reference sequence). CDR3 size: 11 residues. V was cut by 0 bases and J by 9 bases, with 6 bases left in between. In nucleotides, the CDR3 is TGCAGTGCTAGAGACTCGGGTGAGCAGTTCTTC. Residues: CSARDSGEQFF.

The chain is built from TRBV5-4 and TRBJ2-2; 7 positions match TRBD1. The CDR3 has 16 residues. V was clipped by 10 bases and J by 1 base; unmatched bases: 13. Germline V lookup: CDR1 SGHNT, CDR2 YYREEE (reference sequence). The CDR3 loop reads CALQNTGDGNTGELFF. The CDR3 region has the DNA TGTGCCCTACAAAATACAGGGGATGGGAACACCGGGGAGCTGTTTTTT. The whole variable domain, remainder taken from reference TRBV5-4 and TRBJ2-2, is ETGVTQSPTHLIKTRGQQVTLRCSSQSGHNTVSWYQQALGQGPQFIFQYYREEENGRGNFPPRFSGLQFPNYSSELNVNALELDDSALYLCALQNTGDGNTGELFFGEGSRLTVL.

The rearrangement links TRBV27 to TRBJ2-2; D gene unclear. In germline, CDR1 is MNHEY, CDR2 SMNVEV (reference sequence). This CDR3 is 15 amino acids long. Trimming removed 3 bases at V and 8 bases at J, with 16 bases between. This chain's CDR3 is CASSFKTNSAGELFF. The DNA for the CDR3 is TGTGCCAGCAGTTTTAAGACAAATTCGGCTGGGGAGCTGTTTTTT.

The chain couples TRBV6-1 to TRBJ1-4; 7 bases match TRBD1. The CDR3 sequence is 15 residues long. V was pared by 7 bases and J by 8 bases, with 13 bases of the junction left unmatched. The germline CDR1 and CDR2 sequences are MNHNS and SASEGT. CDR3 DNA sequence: TGTGCCAGCAATGACCGGGACAGAACAGGCGAAAAACTGTTTTTT. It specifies CASNDRDRTGEKLFF.

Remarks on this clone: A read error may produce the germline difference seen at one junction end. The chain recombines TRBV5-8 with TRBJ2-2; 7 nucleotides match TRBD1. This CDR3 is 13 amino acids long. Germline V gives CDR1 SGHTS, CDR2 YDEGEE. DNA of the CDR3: TGTGCCAGCAGTCCCACCGGAACAGGGGAGCTGTCTTTT. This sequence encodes CASSPTGTGELSF.

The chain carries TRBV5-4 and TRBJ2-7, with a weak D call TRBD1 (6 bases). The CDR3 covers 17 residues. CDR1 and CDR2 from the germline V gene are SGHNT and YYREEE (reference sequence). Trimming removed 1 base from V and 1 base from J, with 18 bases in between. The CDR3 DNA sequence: TGTGCCAGCAGCTTGAACAGGGAGTTGAATCCATCCTACGAGCAGTACTTC. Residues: CASSLNRELNPSYEQYF.

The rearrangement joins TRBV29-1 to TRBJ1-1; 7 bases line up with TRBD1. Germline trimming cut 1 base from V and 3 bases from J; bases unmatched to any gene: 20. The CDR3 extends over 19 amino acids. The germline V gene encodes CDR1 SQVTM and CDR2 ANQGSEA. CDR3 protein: CSVEVWGTGESVADTEAFF. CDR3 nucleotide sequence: TGCAGCGTTGAAGTGTGGGGAACAGGGGAGAGCGTTGCTGACACTGAAGCTTTCTTT.

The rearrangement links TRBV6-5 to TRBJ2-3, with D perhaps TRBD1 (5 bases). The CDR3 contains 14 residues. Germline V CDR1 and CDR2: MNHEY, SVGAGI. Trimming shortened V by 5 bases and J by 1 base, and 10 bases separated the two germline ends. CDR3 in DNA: TGTGCCAGCAGTGGGCAGGGTGGCACAGATACGCAGTATTTT. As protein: CASSGQGGTDTQYF.

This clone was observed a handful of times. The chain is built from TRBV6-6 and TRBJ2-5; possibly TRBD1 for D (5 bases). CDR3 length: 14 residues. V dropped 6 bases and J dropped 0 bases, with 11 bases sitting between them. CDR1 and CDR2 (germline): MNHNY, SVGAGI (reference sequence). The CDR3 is CASSQDRDQETQYF. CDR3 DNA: TGTGCCAGCAGCCAAGACAGAGACCAAGAGACCCAGTACTTC.

DNA for the CDR3: TGCGCCAGCAGTGACGGCCTAGCGGGTGGCGGGGAGCTGTTTTTT. Encoded protein: CASSDGLAGGGELFF. This chain links TRBV10-2 with TRBJ2-2; TRBD2 matches at 8 bases. The CDR3 totals 15 residues. V dropped 3 bases and J dropped 7; count of bases not matched to a gene: 7. CDR1 and CDR2 (germline): WSHSY, SAAADI.

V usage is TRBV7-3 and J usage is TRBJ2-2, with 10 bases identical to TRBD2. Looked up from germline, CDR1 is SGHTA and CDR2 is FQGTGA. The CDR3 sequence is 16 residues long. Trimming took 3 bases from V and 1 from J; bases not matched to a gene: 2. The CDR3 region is CASSFLAGVNTGELFF. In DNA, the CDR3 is TGTGCCAGCAGCTTTCTAGCGGGGGTGAACACCGGGGAGCTGTTTTTT.

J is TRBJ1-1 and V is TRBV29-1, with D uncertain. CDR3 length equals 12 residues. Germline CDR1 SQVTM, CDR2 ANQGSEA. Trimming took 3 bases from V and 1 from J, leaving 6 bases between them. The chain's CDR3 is CSVDPKNTEAFF. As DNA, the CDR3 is TGCAGCGTTGATCCCAAGAACACTGAAGCTTTCTTT.

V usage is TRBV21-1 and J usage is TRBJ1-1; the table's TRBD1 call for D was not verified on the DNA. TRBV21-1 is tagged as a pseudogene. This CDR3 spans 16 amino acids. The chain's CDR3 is CASSPGQGAWDTEAFF. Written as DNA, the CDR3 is TGTGCCAGCAGTCCGGGACAGGGGGCCTGGGACACTGAAGCTTTCTTT.

The CDR3 nucleotides read TGTGCCACCAGCACAGGGACAGGGAGAACTGGCGGCTACACCTTC. This gives the protein CATSTGTGRTGGYTF. The chain is built from TRBV15 and TRBJ1-2; TRBD1 matches 9 bases. The length of the CDR3 is 15 residues. CDR1 is LNHNV, CDR2 YYDKDF, per germline (reference sequence). The V segment lost 4 bases and the J segment 8 bases; nucleotides outside the gene matches: 11.

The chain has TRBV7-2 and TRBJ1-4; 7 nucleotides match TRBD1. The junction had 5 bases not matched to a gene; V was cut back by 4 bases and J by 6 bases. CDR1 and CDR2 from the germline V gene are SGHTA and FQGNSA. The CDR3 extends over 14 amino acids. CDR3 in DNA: TGTGCCAGCAGCTCAACAGGGGACCATGAAAAACTGTTTTTT. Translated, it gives CASSSTGDHEKLFF.

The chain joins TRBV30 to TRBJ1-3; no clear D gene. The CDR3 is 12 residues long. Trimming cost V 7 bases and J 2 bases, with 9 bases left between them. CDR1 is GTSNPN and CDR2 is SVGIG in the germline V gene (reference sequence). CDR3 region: CALEGPGNTIYF. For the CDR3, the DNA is TGTGCCTTAGAGGGCCCTGGAAACACCATATATTTT.

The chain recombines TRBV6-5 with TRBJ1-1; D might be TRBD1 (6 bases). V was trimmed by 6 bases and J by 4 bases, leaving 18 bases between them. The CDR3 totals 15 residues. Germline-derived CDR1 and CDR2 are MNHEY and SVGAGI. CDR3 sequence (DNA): TGTGCCAGCAGCTCAAGCGGGACATTCTCCACTGAAGCTTTCTTT. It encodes CASSSSGTFSTEAFF.

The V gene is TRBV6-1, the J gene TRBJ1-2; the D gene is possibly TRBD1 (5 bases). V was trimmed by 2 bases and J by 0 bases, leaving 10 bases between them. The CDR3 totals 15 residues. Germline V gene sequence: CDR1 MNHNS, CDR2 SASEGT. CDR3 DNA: TGTGCCAGCAGTGAAAGGGTCAGGGCTAACTATGGCTACACCTTC. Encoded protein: CASSERVRANYGYTF.

CDR3 sequence: CASRQAGTGLDTQYF. As DNA, the CDR3 is TGTGCCAGCAGGCAAGCCGGGACAGGGCTAGATACGCAGTATTTT. V is TRBV28 and J is TRBJ2-3, with 9 positions matching TRBD1. V dropped 6 bases and J dropped 5; count of bases not matched to a gene: 9. Germline V gene sequence: CDR1 MDHEN, CDR2 SYDVKM. The CDR3 runs 15 residues.

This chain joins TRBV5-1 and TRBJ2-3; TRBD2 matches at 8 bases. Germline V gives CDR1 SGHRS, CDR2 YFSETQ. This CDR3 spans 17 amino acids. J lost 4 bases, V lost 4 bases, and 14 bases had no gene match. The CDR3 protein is CASSPLLTGGRPDTQYF. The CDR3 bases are TGCGCCAGCAGCCCTCTCTTGACGGGGGGGAGGCCAGATACGCAGTATTTT.

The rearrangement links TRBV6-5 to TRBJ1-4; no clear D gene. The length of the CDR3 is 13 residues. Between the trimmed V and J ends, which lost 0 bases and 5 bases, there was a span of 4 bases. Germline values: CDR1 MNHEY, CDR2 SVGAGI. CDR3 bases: TGTGCCAGCAGTTACTCTCGGAATGAAAAACTGTTTTTT. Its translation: CASSYSRNEKLFF.

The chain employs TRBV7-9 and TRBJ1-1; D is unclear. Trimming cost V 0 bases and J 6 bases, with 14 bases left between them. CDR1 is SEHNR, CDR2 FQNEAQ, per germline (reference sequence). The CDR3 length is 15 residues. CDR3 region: CASSLAFRRRAEAFF. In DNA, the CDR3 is TGTGCCAGCAGCTTAGCGTTCCGGAGGAGAGCTGAAGCTTTCTTT. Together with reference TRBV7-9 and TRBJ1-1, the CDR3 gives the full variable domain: DTGVSQNPRHKITKRGQNVTFRCDPISEHNRLYWYRQTLGQGPEFLTYFQNEAQLEKSRLLSDRFSAERPKGSFSTLEIQRTEQGDSAMYLCASSLAFRRRAEAFFGQGTRLTVV.

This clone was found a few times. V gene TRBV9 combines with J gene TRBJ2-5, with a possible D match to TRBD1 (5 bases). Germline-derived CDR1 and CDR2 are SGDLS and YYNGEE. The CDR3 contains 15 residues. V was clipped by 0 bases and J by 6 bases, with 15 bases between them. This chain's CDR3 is CASSVGSLMGQTQYF. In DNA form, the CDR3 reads TGTGCCAGCAGCGTAGGGTCCCTGATGGGGCAGACCCAGTACTTC. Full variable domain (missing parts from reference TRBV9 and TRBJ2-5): DSGVTQTPKHLITATGQRVTLRCSPRSGDLSVYWYQQSLDQGLQFLIQYYNGEERAKGNILERFSAQQFPDLHSELNLSSLELGDSALYFCASSVGSLMGQTQYFGPGTRLLVL.